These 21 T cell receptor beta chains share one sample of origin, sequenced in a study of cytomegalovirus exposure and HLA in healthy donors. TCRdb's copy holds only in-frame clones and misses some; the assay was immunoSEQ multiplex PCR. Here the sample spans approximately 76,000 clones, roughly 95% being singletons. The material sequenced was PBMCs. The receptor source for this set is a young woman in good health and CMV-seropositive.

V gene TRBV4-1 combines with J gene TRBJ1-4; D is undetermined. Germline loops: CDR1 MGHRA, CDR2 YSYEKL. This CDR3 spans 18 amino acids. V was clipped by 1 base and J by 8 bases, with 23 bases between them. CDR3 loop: CASSQAPISTTSGEKLFF. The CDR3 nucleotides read TGCGCCAGCAGCCAAGCTCCCATAAGCACCACTTCCGGGGAAAAACTGTTTTTT.

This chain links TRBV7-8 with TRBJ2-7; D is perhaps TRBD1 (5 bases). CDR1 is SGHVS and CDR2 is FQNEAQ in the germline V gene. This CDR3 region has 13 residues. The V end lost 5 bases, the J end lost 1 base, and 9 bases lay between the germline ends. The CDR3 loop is CASSHRGSYEQYF. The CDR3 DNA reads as TGTGCCAGCAGCCATAGGGGTTCCTACGAGCAGTACTTC. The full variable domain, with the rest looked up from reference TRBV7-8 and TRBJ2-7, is GAGVSQSPRYKVAKRGQDVALRCDPISGHVSLFWYQQALGQGPEFLTYFQNEAQLDKSGLPSDRFFAERPEGSVSTLKIQRTQQEDSAVYLCASSHRGSYEQYFGPGTRLTVT.

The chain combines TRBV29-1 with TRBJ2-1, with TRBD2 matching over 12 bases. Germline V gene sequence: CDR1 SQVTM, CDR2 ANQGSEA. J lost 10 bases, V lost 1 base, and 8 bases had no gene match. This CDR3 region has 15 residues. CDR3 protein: CSVEALTSGREEQFF. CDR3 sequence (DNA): TGCAGCGTTGAAGCCTTGACTAGCGGGAGAGAAGAGCAGTTCTTC.

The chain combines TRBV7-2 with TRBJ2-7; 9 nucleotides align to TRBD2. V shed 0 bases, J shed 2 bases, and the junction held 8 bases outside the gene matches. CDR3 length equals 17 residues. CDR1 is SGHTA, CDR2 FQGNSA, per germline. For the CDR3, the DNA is TGTGCCAGCAGCTTAGCCACAGTCGCTAGCGGGACCTACGAGCAGTACTTC. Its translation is CASSLATVASGTYEQYF.

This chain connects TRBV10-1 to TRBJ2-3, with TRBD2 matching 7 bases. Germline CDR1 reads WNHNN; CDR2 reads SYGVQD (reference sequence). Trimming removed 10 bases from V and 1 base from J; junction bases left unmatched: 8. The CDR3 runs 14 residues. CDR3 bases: TGCGCCACCCCCAGAACTAGCGGCACAGATACGCAGTATTTT. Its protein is CATPRTSGTDTQYF.

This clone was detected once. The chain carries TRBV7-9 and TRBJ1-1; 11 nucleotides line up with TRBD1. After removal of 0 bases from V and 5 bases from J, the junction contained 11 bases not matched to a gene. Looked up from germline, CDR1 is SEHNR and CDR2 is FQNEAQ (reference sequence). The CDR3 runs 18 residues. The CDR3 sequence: CASSLAPLLGQGATEAFF. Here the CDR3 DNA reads TGTGCCAGCAGCTTAGCGCCTTTGCTTGGACAGGGGGCTACTGAAGCTTTCTTT.

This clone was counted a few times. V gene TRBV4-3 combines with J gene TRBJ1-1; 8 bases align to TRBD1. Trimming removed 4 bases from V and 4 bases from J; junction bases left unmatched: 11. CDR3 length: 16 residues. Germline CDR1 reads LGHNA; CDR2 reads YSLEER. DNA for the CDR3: TGCGCCAGCAGCCTTCGGACAGGGCATGAGGGCACTGAAGCTTTCTTT. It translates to CASSLRTGHEGTEAFF.

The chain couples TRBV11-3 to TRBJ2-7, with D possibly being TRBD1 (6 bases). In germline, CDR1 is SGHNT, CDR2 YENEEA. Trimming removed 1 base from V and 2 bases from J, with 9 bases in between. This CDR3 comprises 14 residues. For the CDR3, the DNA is TGTGCCAGCAGCTTAGCAGGACAGACCTACGAGCAGTACTTC. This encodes CASSLAGQTYEQYF.

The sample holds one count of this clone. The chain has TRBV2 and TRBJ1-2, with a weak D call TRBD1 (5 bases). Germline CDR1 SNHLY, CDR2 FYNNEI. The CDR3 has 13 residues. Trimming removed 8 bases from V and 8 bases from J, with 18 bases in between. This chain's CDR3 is CASGPGGAVGYTF. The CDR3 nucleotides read TGTGCCAGCGGCCCGGGAGGGGCAGTCGGCTACACCTTC.

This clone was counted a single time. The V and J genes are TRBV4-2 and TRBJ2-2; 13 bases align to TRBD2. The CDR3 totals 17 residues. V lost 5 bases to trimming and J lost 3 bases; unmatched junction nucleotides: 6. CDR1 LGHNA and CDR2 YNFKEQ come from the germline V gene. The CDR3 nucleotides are TGTGCCAGCAGCACTCGGACTAGCGGGAGTTACACCGGGGAGCTGTTTTTT. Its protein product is CASSTRTSGSYTGELFF.

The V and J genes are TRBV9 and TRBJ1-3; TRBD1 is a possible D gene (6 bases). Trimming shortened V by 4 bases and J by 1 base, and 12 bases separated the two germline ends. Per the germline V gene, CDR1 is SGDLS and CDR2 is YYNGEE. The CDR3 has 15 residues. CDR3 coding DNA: TGTGCCAGCAGCCCTGGGACACCTTCTGGAAACACCATATATTTT. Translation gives CASSPGTPSGNTIYF.

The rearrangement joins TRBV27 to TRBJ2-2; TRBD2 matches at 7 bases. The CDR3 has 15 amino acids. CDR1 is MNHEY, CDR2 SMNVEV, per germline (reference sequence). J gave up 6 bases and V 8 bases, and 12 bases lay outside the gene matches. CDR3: CASRLGGPQAGELFF. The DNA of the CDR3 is TGTGCCAGCCGCTTGGGAGGGCCACAGGCCGGGGAGCTGTTTTTT.

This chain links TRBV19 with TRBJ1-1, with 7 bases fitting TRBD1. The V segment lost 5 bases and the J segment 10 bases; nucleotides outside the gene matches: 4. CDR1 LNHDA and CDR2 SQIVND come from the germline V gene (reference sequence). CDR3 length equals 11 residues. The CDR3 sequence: CASSVTGVAFF. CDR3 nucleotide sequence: TGTGCCAGTAGTGTCACAGGGGTAGCTTTCTTT.

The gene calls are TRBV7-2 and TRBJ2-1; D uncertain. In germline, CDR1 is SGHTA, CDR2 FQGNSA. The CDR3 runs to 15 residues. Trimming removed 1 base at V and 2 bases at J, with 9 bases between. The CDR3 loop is CASSLVGLAYNEQFF. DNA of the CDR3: TGTGCCAGCAGCTTAGTGGGCCTGGCCTACAATGAGCAGTTCTTC.

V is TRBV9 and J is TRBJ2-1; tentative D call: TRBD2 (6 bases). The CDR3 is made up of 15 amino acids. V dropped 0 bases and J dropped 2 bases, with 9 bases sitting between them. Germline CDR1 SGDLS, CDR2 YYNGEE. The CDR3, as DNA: TGTGCCAGCAGCGTAGAAGTAGCGGCCTACAATGAGCAGTTCTTC. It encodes CASSVEVAAYNEQFF.

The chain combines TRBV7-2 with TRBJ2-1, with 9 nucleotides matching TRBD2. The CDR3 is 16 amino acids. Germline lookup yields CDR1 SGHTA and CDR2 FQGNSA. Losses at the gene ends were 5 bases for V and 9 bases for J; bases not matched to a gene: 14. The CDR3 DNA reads TGTGCCAGCAGCATCCGGCGGTCTAGCGGGATCTCTGAGCAGTTCTTC. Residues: CASSIRRSSGISEQFF.

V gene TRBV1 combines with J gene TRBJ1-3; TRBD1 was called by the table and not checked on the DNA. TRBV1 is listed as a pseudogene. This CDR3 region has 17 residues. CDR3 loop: CTSSQVALRPSGNTIYF. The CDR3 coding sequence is TGCACCAGCAGCCAAGTCGCCCTCAGGCCCTCTGGAAACACCATATATTTT.

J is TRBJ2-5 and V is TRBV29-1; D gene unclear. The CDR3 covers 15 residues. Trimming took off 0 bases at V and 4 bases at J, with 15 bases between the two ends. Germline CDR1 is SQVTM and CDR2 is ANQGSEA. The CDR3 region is CSVEDRLPVGETQYF. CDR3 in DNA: TGCAGCGTTGAAGATCGTCTCCCGGTCGGAGAGACCCAGTACTTC.

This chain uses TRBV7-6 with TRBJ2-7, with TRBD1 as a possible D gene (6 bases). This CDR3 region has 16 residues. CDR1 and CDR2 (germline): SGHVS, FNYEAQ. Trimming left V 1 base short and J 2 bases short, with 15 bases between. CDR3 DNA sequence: TGTGCCAGCAGCTTAGAATCAGGGGTACGCCCCTACGAGCAGTACTTC. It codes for CASSLESGVRPYEQYF.

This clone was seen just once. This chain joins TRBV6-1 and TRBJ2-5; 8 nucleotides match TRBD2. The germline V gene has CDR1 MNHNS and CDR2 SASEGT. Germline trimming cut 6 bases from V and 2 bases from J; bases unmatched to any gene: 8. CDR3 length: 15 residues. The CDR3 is CASRVDGRGQETQYF. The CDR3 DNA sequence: TGTGCCAGCAGGGTAGACGGGAGGGGGCAAGAGACCCAGTACTTC.

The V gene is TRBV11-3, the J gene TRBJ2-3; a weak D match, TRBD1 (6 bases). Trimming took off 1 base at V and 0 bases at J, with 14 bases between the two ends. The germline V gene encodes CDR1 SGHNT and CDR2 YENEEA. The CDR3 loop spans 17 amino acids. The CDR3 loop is CASSLGLGAMSTDTQYF. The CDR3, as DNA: TGTGCCAGCAGCTTAGGATTGGGGGCTATGAGCACAGATACGCAGTATTTT. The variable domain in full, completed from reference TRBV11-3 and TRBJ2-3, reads EAGVVQSPRYKIIEKKQPVAFWCNPISGHNTLYWYLQNLGQGPELLIRYENEEAVDDSQLPKDRFSAERLKGVDSTLKIQPAELGDSAVYLCASSLGLGAMSTDTQYFGPGTRLTVL.